A selection of T cell receptor beta chains follows, all from one sample in a study of T cell repertoires in cytomegalovirus infection. TCRdb independently ran MiXCR on the reads; one entry per CDR3 protein. The sample yields 150,000 to 200,000 distinct CDR3 sequences, about 28% seen once. Input material: PBMCs. The source of these receptors is a human donor in good health (CMV status not recorded). Some clones in this sample may be carry-over from other donors' samples. CDR3s include the opening cysteine and the closing phenylalanine or tryptophan. A D gene is named only where the DNA matches it firmly. For some rows the clone size is stated as once, few or many, or as a class when expanded; others skip it.

D gene | clone size | J gene | V gene | CDR3 protein | CDR3 DNA
TRBD1 | few | TRBJ2-2 | TRBV5-1 | CASSHRTGSNTGELFF | TGCGCCAGCAGCCATCGGACAGGGTCGAACACCGGGGAGCTGTTTTTT
TRBD1 | many | TRBJ1-1 | TRBV12-3/TRBV12-4 | CASSQSRQGVNTEAFF | TGTGCCAGCAGTCAAAGCCGACAGGGAGTGAACACTGAAGCTTTCTTT
. | few | TRBJ2-3 | TRBV14 | CASSQEGRSSTDTQYF | TGTGCCAGCAGCCAAGAAGGGCGGTCCAGCACAGATACGCAGTATTTT
. | few | TRBJ1-5 | TRBV15 | CATSVGTDFNQPQHF | TGTGCCACCAGCGTCGGGACGGACTTCAATCAGCCCCAGCATTTT
. | . | TRBJ2-7 | TRBV29-1 | CSVRETYEQYF | TGCAGCGTTCGAGAGACCTACGAGCAGTACTTC
. | . | TRBJ1-2 | TRBV20-1 | CSARDSDYGYTF | TGCAGTGCTAGAGATTCCGACTATGGCTACACCTTC
. | few | TRBJ1-2 | TRBV7-2 | CASSLNGGLGGYTF | TGTGCCAGCAGCTTAAACGGGGGATTGGGAGGCTACACCTTC
. | few | TRBJ1-1 | TRBV11-2 | CASSWGRNTEAFF | TGTGCCAGCAGTTGGGGCAGGAACACTGAAGCTTTCTTT
TRBD2 | many | TRBJ2-2 | TRBV7-2 | CASSTASGGRRTGELFF | TGTGCCAGCAGCACAGCTAGCGGGGGGCGGCGCACCGGGGAGCTGTTTTTT
TRBD2 | many | TRBJ2-1 | TRBV7-9 | CASLTLAGLSYNEQFF | TGTGCCAGCCTAACCCTAGCGGGGTTGTCCTACAATGAGCAGTTCTTC
. | . | TRBJ1-3 | TRBV6-2/TRBV6-3 | CASRKSGLRGTTGNTIYF | TGTGCCAGCAGGAAATCCGGCCTCAGGGGTACTACTGGAAACACCATATATTTT
. | few | TRBJ1-6 | TRBV29-1 | CSVLSGDSPLHF | TGCAGCGTTTTGTCAGGGGACTCACCCCTCCACTTT
. | . | TRBJ1-2 | TRBV29-1 | CSAGEAGDGYTF | TGCAGCGCTGGGGAGGCAGGGGACGGCTACACCTTC
. | . | TRBJ2-5 | TRBV15 | CATSRARGFRETQYF | TGTGCCACCAGCAGAGCACGGGGCTTTAGGGAGACCCAGTACTTC
TRBD1 | few | TRBJ2-2 | TRBV6-2/TRBV6-3 | CASSYSGQGRTGELFF | TGTGCCAGCAGTTACTCGGGACAGGGGAGGACCGGGGAGCTGTTTTTT
TRBD2 | . | TRBJ2-5 | TRBV10-3 | CATTSGGAGETQYF | TGTGCCACCACTAGCGGGGGGGCCGGAGAGACCCAGTACTTC
. | . | TRBJ2-5 | TRBV2 | CASSGTFAETQYF | TGTGCCAGCAGCGGGACCTTCGCAGAGACCCAGTACTTC
. | once | TRBJ1-1 | TRBV29-1 | CSVQGTEAFF | TGCAGCGTCCAAGGGACAGAAGCTTTCTTT
. | few | TRBJ2-7 | TRBV29-1 | CSVVRGTPYEQYF | TGCAGCGTTGTACGAGGGACCCCCTACGAGCAGTACTTC
. | many | TRBJ1-1 | TRBV7-2 | CASSLAQTGFGEGTEAFF | TGTGCCAGCAGCTTAGCACAAACAGGGTTTGGAGAGGGCACTGAAGCTTTCTTT
TRBD1 | . | TRBJ1-2 | TRBV6-6 | CASSRTGASGYTF | TGTGCCAGCAGCAGGACAGGGGCGAGCGGCTACACCTTC
. | many | TRBJ1-3 | TRBV12-3/TRBV12-4 | CASSLATATSGTIYF | TGTGCCAGCAGTTTAGCGACAGCTACCTCCGGCACCATATATTTT
. | few | TRBJ2-2 | TRBV7-2 | CASSVTLGPGELFF | TGTGCCAGCAGCGTAACCCTGGGGCCCGGGGAGCTGTTTTTT
TRBD2 | many | TRBJ2-1 | TRBV28 | CASSPRDYPRDEQFF | TGTGCCAGCAGTCCCCGGGACTACCCTAGGGATGAGCAGTTCTTC
TRBD1 | few | TRBJ2-7 | TRBV6-1 | CASKNGQGYYEQYF | TGTGCCAGCAAAAACGGACAGGGATACTACGAGCAGTACTTC
. | many | TRBJ1-5 | TRBV7-4 | CASSLVQGVNSNQPQHF | TGTGCCAGCAGCTTAGTTCAAGGTGTAAATAGCAATCAGCCCCAGCATTTT
. | many | TRBJ2-3 | TRBV7-3 | CASSFYITDTQYF | TGTGCCAGCAGCTTTTACATCACAGATACGCAGTATTTT
. | . | TRBJ2-5 | TRBV29-1 | CSGAAGVTETQYF | TGCAGCGGTGCGGCAGGGGTCACAGAGACCCAGTACTTC
TRBD1 | many | TRBJ2-1 | TRBV2 | CASKGQGGSEQFF | TGTGCCAGCAAGGGACAGGGGGGTAGTGAGCAGTTCTTC
. | . | TRBJ1-1 | TRBV7-2 | CASSLSRGTEAFF | TGTGCCAGCAGCTTATCCCGGGGGACTGAAGCTTTCTTT
. | many | TRBJ2-1 | TRBV10-2 | CASSVRVRDNEQFF | TGCGCCAGCAGTGTACGGGTGCGCGACAATGAGCAGTTCTTC
TRBD1 | many | TRBJ2-7 | TRBV7-8 | CASSPGQGYSYEQYF | TGTGCCAGCAGCCCCGGACAGGGCTACTCCTACGAGCAGTACTTC
. | few | TRBJ1-2 | TRBV2 | CASSRSRDYGYTF | TGTGCCAGCAGTCGCTCGAGGGACTATGGCTACACCTTC
. | . | TRBJ2-3 | TRBV7-3 | CASSLYQGDTQYF | TGTGCCAGCAGCTTATATCAGGGAGATACGCAGTATTTT
. | . | TRBJ2-1 | TRBV19 | CASTSSGFVQFF | TGTGCCAGTACCTCCAGCGGGTTTGTGCAGTTCTTC
. | few | TRBJ2-7 | TRBV6-1 | CASSVTVTSYEQYF | TGTGCCAGCAGCGTTACAGTTACCTCCTACGAGCAGTACTTC
TRBD1 | few | TRBJ1-2 | TRBV12-3/TRBV12-4 | CASRQGNDYGYTF | TGTGCCAGCCGACAGGGTAACGACTATGGCTACACCTTC
. | . | TRBJ1-2 | TRBV7-2 | CASSFRGSSNYGYTF | TGTGCCAGCAGCTTTCGCGGGAGCTCTAACTATGGCTACACCTTC
TRBD1 | few | TRBJ2-1 | TRBV6-1 | CASREDRGHYNEQFF | TGTGCCAGCAGGGAGGACAGGGGGCATTACAATGAGCAGTTCTTC
. | many | TRBJ1-2 | TRBV7-8 | CASSLDRGPYGYTF | TGTGCCAGCAGTTTAGACCGCGGACCCTATGGCTACACCTTC
. | few | TRBJ2-3 | TRBV20-1 | CSAPDSTDTQYF | TGCAGTGCTCCCGACAGCACAGATACGCAGTATTTT
. | . | TRBJ2-1 | TRBV9 | CASSAALNEQFF | TGTGCCAGCAGCGCCGCCCTAAATGAGCAGTTCTTC
TRBD1 | few | TRBJ2-5 | TRBV3-1 | CASSPGQGRAETQYF | TGTGCCAGCAGCCCCGGACAGGGGCGGGCGGAGACCCAGTACTTC
TRBD2 | . | TRBJ2-3 | TRBV20-1 | CSEVSQASGATDTQYF | TGCAGTGAGGTCTCCCAGGCTAGCGGGGCTACAGATACGCAGTATTTT
TRBD1 | few | TRBJ2-6 | TRBV7-9 | CASSLDRAGANVLTF | TGTGCCAGCAGCCTAGACAGGGCCGGGGCCAACGTCCTGACTTTC
. | . | TRBJ1-4 | TRBV5-1 | CASGRDGGDEKLFF | TGCGCCAGCGGCCGGGACGGTGGGGATGAAAAACTGTTTTTT
. | few | TRBJ1-2 | TRBV18 | CASSPSMAARILSYGYTF | TGTGCCAGCTCACCAAGCATGGCAGCCCGGATACTTTCCTATGGCTACACCTTC